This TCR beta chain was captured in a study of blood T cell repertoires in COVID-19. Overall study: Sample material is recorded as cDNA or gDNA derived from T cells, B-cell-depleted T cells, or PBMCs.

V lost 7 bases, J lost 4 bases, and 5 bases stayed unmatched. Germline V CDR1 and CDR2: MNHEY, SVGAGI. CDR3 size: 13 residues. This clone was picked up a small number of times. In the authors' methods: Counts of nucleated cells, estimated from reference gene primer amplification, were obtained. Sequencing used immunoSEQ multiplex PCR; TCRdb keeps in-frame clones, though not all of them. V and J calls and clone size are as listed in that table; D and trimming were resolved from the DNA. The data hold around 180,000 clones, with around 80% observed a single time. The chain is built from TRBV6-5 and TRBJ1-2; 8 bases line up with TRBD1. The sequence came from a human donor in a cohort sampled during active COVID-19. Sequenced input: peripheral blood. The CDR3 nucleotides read TGTGCCAGCACTCCGGGACAGGCCTATGGCTACACCTTC. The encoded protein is CASTPGQAYGYTF.